The rows below give T cell receptor beta chains drawn from one sample of a study of glioma-infiltrating T cells after dendritic cell vaccination. The method was immunoSEQ multiplex PCR; TCRdb's version includes in-frame clones alone and lacks a portion of them. The sample lists approximately 99,000 clones; approximately 84% were seen once. The sample here was blood, taken after dendritic cell vaccination. All receptors derive from a human donor with glioblastoma. CDR3s include the opening cysteine and the closing phenylalanine or tryptophan. Each record gives: J gene, V gene, D gene, clone size, CDR3 DNA, CDR3 protein. A D gene is named only where the DNA matches it firmly. Only part of the rows carry a size: once, few, many, or a class if the clone is expanded.

J gene: TRBJ1-5
V gene: TRBV6-6
D gene: NA
clone size: NA
CDR3 DNA: TGTGCCAGCAGACGGGAACAGCCCCAGCATTTT
CDR3 protein: CASRREQPQHF

J gene: TRBJ2-1
V gene: TRBV5-4
D gene: TRBD1
clone size: NA
CDR3 DNA: TGTGCCAGCAGCCGACAGGGGTACAATGAGCAGTTCTTC
CDR3 protein: CASSRQGYNEQFF

J gene: TRBJ1-6
V gene: TRBV9
D gene: TRBD1
clone size: NA
CDR3 DNA: TGTGCCAGCAGCCCTACAGGGGTCACCTATAATTCACCCCTCCACTTT
CDR3 protein: CASSPTGVTYNSPLHF

J gene: TRBJ2-7
V gene: TRBV5-1
D gene: TRBD1
clone size: NA
CDR3 DNA: TGCGCCAGCAGCTTCCGGACAGGGGAGGCCCATCCGTCCGAGCAGTACTTC
CDR3 protein: CASSFRTGEAHPSEQYF

J gene: TRBJ2-4
V gene: TRBV5-4
D gene: NA
clone size: NA
CDR3 DNA: TGTGCCAGCAGCCACCAGACAGAAAACAAAAACATTCAGTACTTC
CDR3 protein: CASSHQTENKNIQYF

J gene: TRBJ1-2
V gene: TRBV29-1
D gene: NA
clone size: few
CDR3 DNA: TGCAGCGCCACGGGGGGGCGCTATGGCTACACCTTC
CDR3 protein: CSATGGRYGYTF

J gene: TRBJ1-1
V gene: TRBV6-5
D gene: NA
clone size: NA
CDR3 DNA: TGTGCCAGCAGTTATGGGGGGACTGAAGCTTTCTTT
CDR3 protein: CASSYGGTEAFF

J gene: TRBJ1-1
V gene: TRBV19
D gene: NA
clone size: NA
CDR3 DNA: TGTGCCAGCCACAAACGTTTCCCAGGCACTGAAGCTTTCTTT
CDR3 protein: CASHKRFPGTEAFF

J gene: TRBJ1-2
V gene: TRBV6-5
D gene: NA
clone size: NA
CDR3 DNA: TGTGCCAGCATCCGGTCGGGGGACTTCTATGGCTACACCTTC
CDR3 protein: CASIRSGDFYGYTF

J gene: TRBJ2-7
V gene: TRBV28
D gene: TRBD1
clone size: NA
CDR3 DNA: TGTGCCAGCAGTTTCCCGGGACAGGGGGCCGTCGAGCAGTACTTC
CDR3 protein: CASSFPGQGAVEQYF

J gene: TRBJ2-1
V gene: TRBV30
D gene: NA
clone size: NA
CDR3 DNA: TGTGCCTGGAGTGTTGGGCTTGAAGCCTACAATGAGCAGTTCTTC
CDR3 protein: CAWSVGLEAYNEQFF

J gene: TRBJ1-2
V gene: TRBV13
D gene: NA
clone size: few
CDR3 DNA: TGTGCCAGCAGCTTAGGCCTCGGGAACCCTTATGGCTACACCTTC
CDR3 protein: CASSLGLGNPYGYTF

J gene: TRBJ1-5
V gene: TRBV7-6
D gene: NA
clone size: NA
CDR3 DNA: TGTGCCAGCAGCTTAGATTCAGGGTCGGGCAATCAGCCCCAGCATTTT
CDR3 protein: CASSLDSGSGNQPQHF

J gene: TRBJ2-3
V gene: TRBV27
D gene: TRBD2
clone size: NA
CDR3 DNA: TGTGCCAGCAGTCCTCTGCGAGGGCTAGCGGGCCTTCGAGGAGATACGCAGTATTTT
CDR3 protein: CASSPLRGLAGLRGDTQYF

J gene: TRBJ2-1
V gene: TRBV6-5
D gene: TRBD1
clone size: NA
CDR3 DNA: TGTGCCAGCAGTTACACCTACGGGGACAGTTACAATGAGCAGTTCTTC
CDR3 protein: CASSYTYGDSYNEQFF

J gene: TRBJ1-5
V gene: TRBV7-9
D gene: TRBD1
clone size: NA
CDR3 DNA: TGTGCCAGCAGCTTAACCTCGGGACAGTTTTTTTTT
CDR3 protein: CASSLTSGQFFF

J gene: TRBJ2-7
V gene: TRBV2
D gene: NA
clone size: NA
CDR3 DNA: TGTGCCAGCAGCGCCACTTACGAGCAGTACTTC
CDR3 protein: CASSATYEQYF

J gene: TRBJ1-1
V gene: TRBV6-5
D gene: NA
clone size: NA
CDR3 DNA: TGTGCCAGCAGTTACGGGTCAGAGGGTTACACTGAAGCTTTCTTT
CDR3 protein: CASSYGSEGYTEAFF

J gene: TRBJ2-1
V gene: TRBV4-1
D gene: NA
clone size: NA
CDR3 DNA: TGCGCCAGCAGCCAAGATCACCTAGCCCTGGATGAGCAGTTCTTC
CDR3 protein: CASSQDHLALDEQFF

J gene: TRBJ1-1
V gene: TRBV6-5
D gene: NA
clone size: few
CDR3 DNA: TGTGCCAGCAGAAGAGTGGCGGGGGTTCCTGAAGCTTTCTTT
CDR3 protein: CASRRVAGVPEAFF

J gene: TRBJ1-2
V gene: TRBV5-1
D gene: TRBD1
clone size: NA
CDR3 DNA: TGCGCCAGCAGCTTGGATGGGACAGGAATCTATGGCTACACCTTC
CDR3 protein: CASSLDGTGIYGYTF

J gene: TRBJ1-4
V gene: TRBV4-1
D gene: NA
clone size: NA
CDR3 DNA: TGCGCCAGCAGCCAAGCCCCTCCGCCAGGGGATGAAAAACTGTTTTTT
CDR3 protein: CASSQAPPPGDEKLFF

J gene: TRBJ2-1
V gene: TRBV4-1
D gene: TRBD2
clone size: few
CDR3 DNA: TGCGCCAGCAGCCAACTAGCGGGCCCCTACAATGAGCAGTTCTTC
CDR3 protein: CASSQLAGPYNEQFF

J gene: TRBJ2-1
V gene: TRBV5-1
D gene: NA
clone size: NA
CDR3 DNA: TGCGCCAGCAGCTTGTCCGGACAGCCCTCAAATGAGCAGTTCTTC
CDR3 protein: CASSLSGQPSNEQFF

J gene: TRBJ1-1
V gene: TRBV6-5
D gene: NA
clone size: NA
CDR3 DNA: TGTGCCAGCAGCTTAACCAGGATAATGAACACTGAAGCTTTCTTT
CDR3 protein: CASSLTRIMNTEAFF

J gene: TRBJ2-7
V gene: TRBV7-3
D gene: NA
clone size: NA
CDR3 DNA: TGTGCCAGCAGCTTAATTCGTAGTCCCCACGAGCAGTACTTC
CDR3 protein: CASSLIRSPHEQYF

J gene: TRBJ1-2
V gene: TRBV5-4
D gene: NA
clone size: once
CDR3 DNA: TGTGCCAGCAGCTATAATCAGGGCTATGGCTACACCTTC
CDR3 protein: CASSYNQGYGYTF

J gene: TRBJ1-3
V gene: TRBV6-5
D gene: NA
clone size: once
CDR3 DNA: TGTGCCAGCAGTTGGGCGACAGGAAACACCATATATTTT
CDR3 protein: CASSWATGNTIYF